These 31 T cell receptor beta chains share one sample of origin, sequenced in a study of CD8+CD57+ T cells in acquired aplastic anemia. TCR beta VDJ and CDR3 profiles were obtained from a genomic DNA template. TCRdb called the reads again in MiXCR, with one record for every CDR3 protein. This table holds 260,000 or so distinct CDR3 sequences, roughly 80% found once. Only patients with CD8+CD57+ cell expansion on flow cytometry were chosen for sequencing. The source material was sorted CD4+, CD8+, or CD8+CD57+ T cells (not recorded which) from PBMCs. Every receptor here comes from a human donor with aplastic anemia.

The rearrangement joins TRBV7-8 to TRBJ2-3; 7 nucleotides align to TRBD2. From germline, CDR1 is SGHVS and CDR2 FQNEAQ. V dropped 0 bases and J dropped 15; count of bases not matched to a gene: 15. This CDR3 spans 15 amino acids. CDR3 nucleotide sequence: TGTGCCAGCAGCTTAGCGGGAGGGACCGATGATCAGCATTATTTT. This gives the protein CASSLAGGTDDQHYF.

Concerning this clonotype: Lacking the conserved final phenylalanine or tryptophan, this CDR3 likely reflects a read error. It is unclear where the CDR3 begins or ends on the DNA, so no DNA is shown, and the CDR3 is as TCRdb lists it. The chain is built from TRBV2 and TRBJ1-5; the DNA was not compared with TRBD1, the D call given in the table. The CDR3 is 15 amino acids long, termini counted. Germline CDR1 SNHLY, CDR2 FYNNEI. The chain's CDR3 is CASGDGGTNTQYFDL.

Worth noting for this clonotype: Sequence at one end of the junction differs from germline and may be a read error. The rearrangement joins TRBV7-2 to TRBJ2-3; no definite D call. The CDR3 spans 12 residues. Germline V gene data show CDR1 as SGHTA and CDR2 as FQGNSA. The CDR3 DNA reads TGTGCCAGCAGCTTAGATCCAGACGCGAAGGCCTTT. Translating it yields CASSLDPDAKAF.

The chain is built from TRBV5-5 and TRBJ1-5; 8 bases are a match to TRBD1. The V gene end was trimmed by 0 bases and the J gene end by 4 bases; junction bases not matched to a gene: 3. Germline CDR1 reads SGHKS; CDR2 reads YYEKEE (reference sequence). The CDR3 is 15 amino acids. The CDR3 nucleotides are TGTGCCAGCAGCTTGGACAGGGGGAGAAATCAGCCCCAGCATTTT. Amino acids: CASSLDRGRNQPQHF. Drawing the rest from reference TRBV5-5 and TRBJ1-5, the complete variable domain is DAGVTQSPTHLIKTRGQQVTLRCSPISGHKSVSWYQQVLGQGPQFIFQYYEKEERGRGNFPDRFSARQFPNYSSELNVNALLLGDSALYLCASSLDRGRNQPQHFGDGTRLSIL.

Notes on this clonotype: As the CDR3 is not closed by the conserved phenylalanine or tryptophan, this likely results from a read error. The DNA is omitted, as the CDR3 cannot be located on it reliably, and the CDR3 follows TCRdb's listing. This rearrangement joins TRBV9 to TRBJ2-3; TRBD1 reflects the table's D call only, with no check against the DNA. The CDR3 totals 13 residues, both ends included. CDR1 is SGDLS, CDR2 YYNGEE, per germline. The CDR3 here is CASSAGPDTQYFV.

This chain links TRBV7-8 with TRBJ2-5; 8 bases line up with TRBD2. Germline V gene data show CDR1 as SGHVS and CDR2 as FQNEAQ. The CDR3 is made up of 17 amino acids. Losses at the gene ends were 1 base for V and 7 bases for J; bases not matched to a gene: 14. The CDR3 region is CASSLGGGSGVPGTQYF. The CDR3 DNA sequence: TGTGCCAGCAGCTTAGGGGGCGGTAGCGGGGTCCCAGGGACCCAGTACTTC.

As concerns this clonotype: At one end, the junction sequence differs from germline, possibly due to a read error. This sequence joins TRBV7-9 and TRBJ2-1, with TRBD1 as a possible D gene (6 bases). This CDR3 is 14 amino acids long. Germline V gene lookup returns CDR1 SEHNR and CDR2 FQNEAQ (reference sequence). The CDR3 protein is CASSLELTGNAQAF. CDR3 coding DNA: TGTGCCAGCAGCTTAGAGCTTACAGGGAATGCTCAAGCTTTC.

As for this clonotype: The CDR3 ends on some other residue instead of the conserved phenylalanine or tryptophan, so this is likely a read error. The limits of the CDR3 on the DNA are not certain, so only TCRdb's listed CDR3 is given. V usage is TRBV2 and J usage is TRBJ2-3; no check of the table's D call, TRBD2, against the DNA was made. Termini included, the CDR3 measures 14 amino acids. The germline V gene has CDR1 SNHLY and CDR2 FYNNEI. CDR3 loop: CASSDAGVPDTQFV.

This chain uses TRBV7-9 with TRBJ1-2; D is possibly TRBD1 (5 bases). CDR3 size: 14 residues. Germline V gene data show CDR1 as SEHNR and CDR2 as FQNEAQ (reference sequence). Trimming cost V 2 bases and J 8 bases, with 15 bases left between them. The CDR3 DNA reads as TGTGCCAGCAGCTTAAACATAGGCGGGGGGGGCTACACCTTC. Translation gives CASSLNIGGGGYTF.

A remark on this clonotype: Without the conserved terminal phenylalanine or tryptophan, this CDR3 likely stems from a read error. The CDR3 protein is CASSLDRVHQYL. Here the CDR3 DNA reads TGTGCCAGCAGCTTGGACAGGGTCCACCAGTACCTC. V is TRBV7-2 and J is TRBJ2-7, with 8 bases that match TRBD1. V gave up 3 bases and J gave up 10 bases; unmatched junction bases: 5. The length of the CDR3 is 12 residues. Germline V gene sequence: CDR1 SGHTA, CDR2 FQGNSA.

The V and J genes are TRBV10-3 and TRBJ2-1; tentative D call: TRBD1 (5 bases). The germline V and J ends were trimmed by 8 bases and 6 bases, with 17 bases remaining between them. The CDR3 contains 14 residues. CDR1 is ENHRY and CDR2 is SYGVKD in the germline V gene. The DNA of the CDR3 is TGTGCCATCGGTCGGCAGGGCGTTAGCAATGAGCAGTTCTTC. Amino acid sequence: CAIGRQGVSNEQFF.

As concerns this clonotype: The CDR3 carries no conserved terminal phenylalanine or tryptophan, so it likely arises from a read error. This rearrangement joins TRBV2 to TRBJ2-3; 9 bases match TRBD2. The CDR3 length is 15 residues. The germline V gene encodes CDR1 SNHLY and CDR2 FYNNEI. V dropped 6 bases and J dropped 4; count of bases not matched to a gene: 8. This CDR3 is CASRVSGGPADTQYV. In DNA form, the CDR3 reads TGTGCCAGCAGGGTTAGCGGGGGTCCCGCAGATACGCAGTATGTT.

This clonotype occurred a few times. J is TRBJ2-1 and V is TRBV7-2; 7 bases map to TRBD2. V was clipped by 2 bases and J by 8 bases; unmatched bases: 12. Germline V lookup: CDR1 SGHTA, CDR2 FQGNSA. The CDR3 is made up of 16 amino acids. CDR3 region: CASSLQRSGETDEQFF. The DNA for the CDR3 is TGTGCCAGCAGCTTACAAAGAAGCGGGGAGACCGATGAGCAGTTCTTC.

As to this clonotype: Likely a read error: the CDR3 ends without its conserved phenylalanine or tryptophan. Because the CDR3's place on the DNA is in doubt, the DNA is left out and the CDR3 is given as listed by TCRdb. The rearrangement joins TRBV5-4 to TRBJ2-3; no check of the table's D call, TRBD2, against the DNA was made. The CDR3 adds up to 13 amino acids, both ends counted. Germline V CDR1 and CDR2: SGHNT, YYREEE (reference sequence). The CDR3 protein is CASRYGSNVQETL.

This clonotype was recorded only once. Sequence at one end of the junction differs from germline and may be a read error. The genes are TRBV15 and TRBJ2-5; no firm D call. The CDR3 totals 15 residues. In germline, CDR1 is LNHNV, CDR2 YYDKDF (reference sequence). The CDR3 DNA reads as TGTGCCAGCAGCAGACCTAGGGCAAGAAAAACTGAACAGTACTTC. Protein: CASSRPRARKTEQYF. The whole variable domain, filled in from reference TRBV15 and TRBJ2-5, reads DAMVIQNPRYQVTQFGKPVTLSCSQTLNHNVMYWYQQKSSQAPKLLFHYYDKDFNNEADTPDNFQSRRPNTSFCFLDIRSPGLGDTAMYLCASSRPRARKTEQYFGPGTRLLVL.

Points on this clonotype: One end of the junction is discordant with germline, which a read error may explain. The chain joins TRBV9 to TRBJ1-4, with D hard to call. This CDR3 region has 17 residues. Looked up from germline, CDR1 is SGDLS and CDR2 is YYNGEE. The CDR3 DNA sequence: TGTGCCATCAGTGAGTGGTCAGAAAAACAAATTAATGAAAGACTGTTTTTT. It encodes CAISEWSEKQINERLFF.

The chain combines TRBV7-8 with TRBJ2-1; 7 bases are a match to TRBD2. Per germline, CDR1 SGHVS and CDR2 FQNEAQ. CDR3 size: 15 residues. The V and J ends lost 9 bases and 11 bases, in that order; junction bases with no gene match: 19. CDR3 protein: CASSIASGADTQQFF. The CDR3 DNA sequence: TGTGCCAGTAGTATAGCTAGCGGTGCCGATACTCAGCAGTTCTTC. Using reference TRBV7-8 and TRBJ2-1 for the parts outside the CDR3, the full variable domain is GAGVSQSPRYKVAKRGQDVALRCDPISGHVSLFWYQQALGQGPEFLTYFQNEAQLDKSGLPSDRFFAERPEGSVSTLKIQRTQQEDSAVYLCASSIASGADTQQFFGPGTRLTVL.

V usage is TRBV30 and J usage is TRBJ2-3; a possible D gene is TRBD2 (6 bases). The J call is uncertain, as TRBJ2-1 better fits the DNA end. The CDR3 is 13 amino acids. CDR1 and CDR2 (germline): GTSNPN, SVGIG (reference sequence). CDR3 DNA sequence: TGTGCCTGGAGTTATGGGGGGATCCATGAGCAGTTCTTC. This gives the protein CAWSYGGIHEQFF.

Turning to this clonotype: In this CDR3 the conserved last residue, phenylalanine or tryptophan, is missing, so a read error is likely. The DNA is left out, because the CDR3 cannot be placed on it with certainty; the CDR3 is given as TCRdb lists it. The CDR3 here is CASSSGGYGYTFG. This chain links TRBV12-3 or TRBV12-4 with TRBJ2-3; the D call in the table, TRBD1, was not verified against the DNA. The length of the CDR3 is 13 amino acids, counting both ends.

A note on this clonotype: Germline is not matched at one junction end, which may reflect a read error. V usage is TRBV7-7 and J usage is TRBJ2-7; TRBD1 agrees at 7 bases. Per the germline V gene, CDR1 is SSHAT and CDR2 is FNYEAQ (reference sequence). The CDR3 length is 14 residues. CDR3 region: CASSGRGIGGPGCF. As DNA, the CDR3 is TGTGCCAGCAGCGGCCGGGGTATAGGGGGCCCGGGGTGCTTC.

Worth noting for this clonotype: The conserved final phenylalanine or tryptophan is absent from the CDR3, which likely points to a read error. Because the CDR3's place on the DNA is in doubt, the DNA is left out and the CDR3 is given as listed by TCRdb. This sequence joins TRBV7-8 and TRBJ2-7; TRBD2 reflects the table's D call only, with no check against the DNA. The CDR3 comprises 13 residues, both ends counted. The germline V gene has CDR1 SGHVS and CDR2 FQNEAQ. CDR3 residues: CASSLAFTSDTHY.

J is TRBJ2-4 and V is TRBV7-2, with D possibly being TRBD2 (6 bases). Germline CDR1 and CDR2: SGHTA and FQGNSA. This CDR3 spans 12 amino acids. V dropped 4 bases and J dropped 7 bases, with 8 bases sitting between them. This chain's CDR3 is CASSWAGNIQYF. Here the CDR3 DNA reads TGTGCCAGCAGCTGGGCGGGGAACATTCAGTACTTC.

At least ten counts were recorded for this clonotype. The limits of the CDR3 on the DNA are not certain, so only TCRdb's listed CDR3 is given. The rearrangement links TRBV9 to TRBJ1-2. The CDR3 is 16 amino acids long, termini counted. CDR1 and CDR2 (germline): SGDLS, YYNGEE. CDR3 region: CASSAGSDTQYFGYTF.

This clonotype was detected a few times. The chain uses TRBV29-1 and TRBJ2-1, with D maybe TRBD1 (5 bases). Germline V gene data show CDR1 as SQVTM and CDR2 as ANQGSEA. The CDR3 has 13 residues. The V end was cut by 2 bases, the J end by 4 bases, with 9 bases between. For the CDR3, the DNA is TGCAGCGTTGAAAACAGGCTTTACAATGAGCAGTTCTTC. Amino acid sequence: CSVENRLYNEQFF.

The chain has TRBV7-2 and TRBJ2-1; 8 nucleotides agree with TRBD2. The CDR3 runs to 16 residues. Germline assignment: CDR1 SGHTA and CDR2 FQGNSA. The V segment lost 2 bases and the J segment 12 bases; nucleotides outside the gene matches: 15. The CDR3 bases are TGTGCCAGCAGCTTACAAAGAAGCGGGGGCCGCGATGCGCAGTTCTTC. It yields the protein CASSLQRSGGRDAQFF.

This clonotype turned up a few times. The J gene is TRBJ2-1, the V gene TRBV4-1; D gene ambiguous. Trimming removed 6 bases from V and 0 bases from J, with 9 bases in between. Looked up from germline, CDR1 is MGHRA and CDR2 is YSYEKL. The CDR3 is made up of 14 amino acids. This chain's CDR3 is CASRSLTSYNEQFF. The CDR3 DNA follows: TGCGCCAGCAGAAGTCTTACCTCCTACAATGAGCAGTTCTTC.

By share, this clonotype ranks as medium-sized. This sequence joins TRBV5-6 and TRBJ2-7; possibly TRBD1 for D (6 bases). The CDR3 covers 12 residues. Trimming took off 0 bases at V and 6 bases at J, with 7 bases between the two ends. Germline CDR1 SGHDT, CDR2 YYEEEE. The DNA of the CDR3 is TGTGCCAGCAGCTTGGACAGGGTCGAGCAGTACTTC. It specifies CASSLDRVEQYF. The full variable domain, its missing parts supplied by reference TRBV5-6 and TRBJ2-7, is DAGVTQSPTHLIKTRGQQVTLRCSPKSGHDTVSWYQQALGQGPQFIFQYYEEEERQRGNFPDRFSGHQFPNYSSELNVNALLLGDSALYLCASSLDRVEQYFGPGTRLTVT.

V and J are TRBV5-8 and TRBJ1-1; no firm D call. CDR3 length: 15 residues. Deletions cut 2 bases from V and 1 base from J, with 12 bases between. Germline V CDR1 and CDR2: SGHTS, YDEGEE. CDR3 DNA sequence: TGTGCCAGCAGCTTTGATAGCGCAGGGAACACTGAAGCTTTCTTT. This encodes CASSFDSAGNTEAFF. The full variable domain, its missing parts supplied by reference TRBV5-8 and TRBJ1-1, is EAGVTQSPTHLIKTRGQQATLRCSPISGHTSVYWYQQALGLGLQFLLWYDEGEERNRGNFPPRFSGRQFPNYSSELNVNALELEDSALYLCASSFDSAGNTEAFFGQGTRLTVV.

About this clonotype: The DNA is left out, because the CDR3 cannot be placed on it with certainty; the CDR3 is given as TCRdb lists it. The gene calls are TRBV7-4 and TRBJ1-2; the D call TRBD1 from the table was never checked on the DNA. The CDR3 sequence runs 15 residues, both termini included. Germline-derived CDR1 and CDR2 are SGHVT and SQSDAQ. This CDR3 is CASSVTGGLAQAHTF.

The CDR3 spells CASSSAGGNEPQHF. The CDR3 DNA reads TGTGCCAGCAGCTCAGCCGGAGGCAATGAACCCCAGCACTTT. The genes are TRBV7-8 and TRBJ1-6, with unresolved D. The CDR3 loop spans 14 amino acids. The V end was cut by 4 bases, the J end by 19 bases, with 23 bases between. Germline-derived CDR1 and CDR2 are SGHVS and FQNEAQ.

This clonotype was seen only once. The chain joins TRBV12-3 or TRBV12-4 to TRBJ2-7, with D unclear. The CDR3 length is 13 residues. The V and J ends lost 3 bases and 4 bases respectively, with 10 bases between them. CDR3 loop: CASSLRRTYEQYF. In DNA, the CDR3 is TGTGCCAGCAGTTTGAGGCGGACGTACGAGCAGTACTTC.